The rows below give T cell receptor beta chains drawn from one sample of a study of shared T cell receptors in the human thymus. Data came from immunoSEQ multiplex PCR; TCRdb stores just in-frame clones and leaves some out. This table holds hundreds of thousands of clones, approximately 88% found once. A further study also used this sample, focusing on human thymus T cells.

What was sequenced was thymocytes. These receptor sequences come from a boy younger than two with a congenital heart defect. CDR3s include the opening cysteine and the closing phenylalanine or tryptophan. Fields, in order: V gene, clone size, J gene, D gene, CDR3 DNA, CDR3 protein. D genes are given only for firm matches. Clone size is stated in some rows and not others, as once, few, many or a class when expanded.

>TRBV11-3|.|TRBJ2-7|TRBD1
TGTGCCAGCACCCCGCCGGGACAGAAGACCTACGAGCAGTACTTC
CASTPPGQKTYEQYF
>TRBV9|.|TRBJ2-2|TRBD1
TGTGCCAGCAGCGTATCTGGTCTGAGACAGGGTCTGTACTACCCCACCGGGGAGCTGTTTTTT
CASSVSGLRQGLYYPTGELFF
>TRBV29-1|.|TRBJ1-2|.
TGCAGCGTTGAAGATCGCGGAGCCGATTATGGCTACACCTTC
CSVEDRGADYGYTF
>TRBV7-9|once|TRBJ2-2|.
TGTGCCAGCAGCTCCAACCGGGACTTAGGGACCGGGGAGCTGTTTTTT
CASSSNRDLGTGELFF
>TRBV5-4|once|TRBJ2-7|TRBD1
TGTGCCAGCAGCTTATACAGGGGGCCGAACGAGCAGTACTTC
CASSLYRGPNEQYF
>TRBV2|.|TRBJ2-7|TRBD2
TGTGCCAGCAGTAAGACTAGCGCGTATTCCTACGAGCAGTACTTC
CASSKTSAYSYEQYF
>TRBV7-6|.|TRBJ2-7|.
TGTGCCAGCAGCTTAAACAATGGGGCGGGGAGCCCTTCCGAGCAGTACTTC
CASSLNNGAGSPSEQYF
>TRBV18|.|TRBJ1-5|TRBD1
TGTGCCAGCTCACTGAAGCGACCCGGGACAGGGTCCGGTCAGCCCCAGCATTTT
CASSLKRPGTGSGQPQHF
>TRBV14|few|TRBJ1-2|.
TGTGCCAGCAGCCAAGATGCTCACTTTGGCTACACCTTC
CASSQDAHFGYTF
>TRBV2|once|TRBJ1-2|TRBD1
TGTGCCAGCCTCGGGGGGGAAGGGGGCGAAGACTATGGCTACACCTTC
CASLGGEGGEDYGYTF
>TRBV4-1|.|TRBJ2-7|.
TGCGCCAGCAGCCAGTCTTGGGGGCAGAGCTACGAGCAGTACTTC
CASSQSWGQSYEQYF
>TRBV2|.|TRBJ2-3|TRBD1
TGTGCCAGCAACAGGGGGCCAGATACGCAGTATTTT
CASNRGPDTQYF
>TRBV29-1|.|TRBJ2-3|TRBD2
TGCAGCGAAACGGGACTAGCGGGGCGCACAGATACGCAGTATTTT
CSETGLAGRTDTQYF
>TRBV19|.|TRBJ2-5|TRBD1
TGTGCCAGTAGTACCGGACAGGTTATGGGGACCCAGTACTTC
CASSTGQVMGTQYF
>TRBV7-2|.|TRBJ2-3|TRBD2
TGTGCCAGCAGCCAGGTAGGACTAGGATATCCAGATACGCAGTATTTT
CASSQVGLGYPDTQYF
>TRBV5-1|.|TRBJ1-1|.
TGCGCCAGCAGCTTGGACAGCTTCGGTAATGAAGCTTTCTTT
CASSLDSFGNEAFF
>TRBV27|.|TRBJ2-5|.
TGTGCCAGCAGTTTAAAGGGGGGGCAGACCCAGTACTTC
CASSLKGGQTQYF